This T cell receptor beta chain was captured by sequencing in a study of cytomegalovirus exposure and HLA in healthy donors (TCRdb year 2017). Describing the broader study: In an earlier analysis of about 560 of the donors, 276 Gb of sequence data and 100 million or so unique TCR beta sequences from 150 million to 200 million T cells were reported. Genome-wide SNP genotypes for about three fifths of the 666 donors were used in a later genetic analysis, which treated that subset as a discovery cohort. Four to six DR-DQ haplotypes were handled as single units for association and clustering, since linkage in the cohort was strong. Around 320 gigabases of sequencing data and tens of millions of unique TCR sequences were included in an early release covering several hundred HLA-typed donors. Using immunosequencing, the study profiled T cell repertoires from 500 to 800 subjects and related those repertoires to cytomegalovirus serostatus. In addition to the first cohort of 650 to 750 subjects, a separate validation cohort of 100 to 150 different subjects was used. Donor age, sex, ethnicity and CMV serostatus were collected together with the repertoire data. The later analysis used no new phenotypic data to find candidate immune exposures, relying instead on TCR beta sequences and their occurrence across donors. A later analysis re-analyzed previously published TCR beta repertoires from approximately 670 donors and added high-resolution HLA genotyping to study TCR occurrence patterns. An earlier analysis of 587 of the donors applied high-throughput TCR beta sequencing to assess whether each TCR beta V gene segment acted as functional or pseudogenic. The genetic ancestry cluster associated with self-reported Caucasian donors included about four fifths of the roughly 360 genotyped donors. The number of donors typed differed by locus, with about 620-630 for A, B, C, DRB1 and DQB1, more than 500 for DQA1, 606 for DPA1, and about 450 for DPB1. Every repertoire in the discovery cohort had been generated on one and the same sequencing platform. The study combined high-throughput TCR immunosequencing, statistical association of individual TCRs with disease status, and machine learning to predict cytomegalovirus infection status. The study aimed to test whether signatures of past pathogen exposure could be identified by cataloging public T cell receptors. Among roughly 370 genotyped donors of the cohort, an average of approximately 250,000 unique TCR beta nucleotide sequences were sequenced per donor, roughly 20% of them non-productive. HLA typing included class I and class II loci at four-digit resolution. Broad study findings and their caveats: In both the original and validation cohorts, the classifier was reported to diagnose cytomegalovirus status with high specificity and sensitivity. A few of the identified cytomegalovirus-associated TCR beta chains were confirmed in vitro to be specific for cytomegalovirus antigens. In a later analysis, HLA-associated TCR beta chains showed more clonal expansion and lower generation probabilities than non-associated chains that were equally common. A further reported finding was that TCR beta sequences accurately predicted the HLA-A and HLA-B alleles for most subjects in the first cohort. Linkage disequilibrium might explain the correlated functional status among segregating V segments, but an unknown experimental factor could not be excluded. V-gene and J-gene trimming of TCR beta chains was associated with a missense DCLRE1C variant in a later genetic analysis, and the association was replicated in an independent cohort. In a later analysis, several top co-occurrence clusters were reported to appear linked to parvovirus B19, influenza, CMV and Epstein-Barr virus. Strong co-occurrence of HLA alleles, especially DR and DQ, made assigning TCR associations to individual alleles difficult. Over 15 rarely observed V segments, including chromosome 9 orphons, were excluded from the earlier analysis of several hundred of the donors because counts were too low. Because HLA typing was unavailable for some donors at each locus, only the typed subset was used in association tests. A later genetic analysis reported fewer N-insertions in productive TCRs among donors in an Asian-associated ancestry cluster than the roughly 620-donor mean. In this cohort, only TCR beta chains were sequenced, and detectable features were limited by the absence of alpha or paired-chain data. A cluster of highly shared sequence variants was judged likely to be a technical artifact of the sequencing pipeline. According to a later analysis, most CMV-associated TCR beta chains appeared to be HLA-restricted, and the HLA associations seemed to be driven largely by CMV exposure. The study gave a list of 150 to 200 TCR beta chains associated with cytomegalovirus. Most TCR sequences were seen in very few donors, while some public TCRs were found in many individuals. For the cohort, immune exposure information was limited to CMV serostatus. At a false discovery rate of 0.05, a later analysis linked about 17,000 TCR beta sequences to specific HLA alleles. Because the 87-base-pair reads could not distinguish some IMGT-functional V segments, including TRBV6-2 and TRBV6-3, those segments were excluded. Sequencing depth was assumed to be roughly uniform across donors in the presence/absence analyses, though that assumption may not hold. In a later analysis, the rate of TCR association differed among HLA loci, with DRB1 alleles having the most associated TCRs and HLA-C alleles having the fewest. In an earlier analysis of some 550 of the donors, most TCR beta V segments were observed in productive rearrangements about 90% or about 30% of the time, broadly matching IMGT annotations. According to the authors, the approach could potentially be generalized to other disease states and immunological phenotypes.

The cohort comprised hundreds of healthy bone marrow donors. Cohort members were all nominally healthy when sampled, although unrecorded immune exposures were likely present. The donor tested CMV seronegative, placing the donor among the roughly 400 seronegative members of the cohort. A peripheral blood sample was collected from each donor, and TCR beta sequencing was performed on peripheral blood mononuclear cells. The Qiagen DNeasy Blood Extraction Kit was used to extract genomic DNA from the blood cell samples. The library was generated by the immunoSEQ multiplex PCR assay. For the multiplex PCR, a mixture combining 60 forward primers for TCR Vbeta segments and 13 reverse primers for TCR Jbeta segments was used. The CDR3 region of rearranged TCR beta genes was amplified from genomic DNA by a multiplex PCR assay. The amplified TCR beta libraries were sequenced on the Illumina HiSeq System as 87-base-pair reads. In the authors' own workflow: A later analysis counted 75 million to 100 million unique TCR beta chains across the 670 or so repertoires, and around 12 million of these chains were shared by at least two donors. Raw reads were error-corrected and collapsed into unique sequences with a nearest-neighbor algorithm that merged closely related sequences to remove PCR and sequencing errors. CDR3 sequences were aligned to IMGT reference sequences to assign V, D and J gene segments. Each retained sequence needed at least a six-nucleotide match to both a V gene segment and a J gene segment. Rearrangements were classified as productive when the CDR3 lacked stop codons and remained in frame with V and J, and all other rearrangements were classified as non-productive. Following IMGT convention, CDR3 was defined as the stretch from the second conserved V-encoded cysteine to the conserved J-encoded phenylalanine. Sequences without an unambiguous match to a single V gene segment were excluded from the earlier analysis of about 600 of the donors. An earlier analysis of several hundred of the donors classified V segments as functional when productive rearrangements were above 56.7% and as segregating when the standard deviation between donors was above 5%. A statistical classification framework was built for diagnosing cytomegalovirus status from the catalog of TCR beta chain sequences. In a later analysis, V and J genes were assigned by comparing TCR nucleotide sequences against IMGT/GENE-DB human TR gene sequences. The TCRdist pipeline was used in a later analysis to assign CDR3 sequences and most-parsimonious VDJ recombination scenarios. In a later analysis, every TCR beta chain was defined by the combination of its CDR3 amino acid sequence and its V-gene family, and reads without a unique V-gene family were dropped. A later analysis removed 592 highly shared, low-generation-probability nucleotide sequences to deal with suspected cross-contamination and a sequencing artifact. A later analysis calculated a clonal expansion index for each public chain from normalized within-repertoire ranks of inferred template counts. In a later analysis, generation probabilities were computed with a VDJ recombination model fitted to out-of-frame rearrangements, and the resulting probabilities were checked against IGoR. Hypergeometric tests were used in a later analysis to score TCR-TCR, TCR-HLA and TCR-CMV co-occurrence, with a repertoire-size bias correction applied to the TCR pairs. A later analysis estimated false discovery rates by permuting HLA or CMV assignments 20 times. A later analysis grouped co-occurring TCRs with DBSCAN, adding TCRdist sequence similarity when clustering within HLA-allele-positive subsets. Co-occurrence clustering excluded repertoires with fewer than 30,000 or more than 120,000 public chains, plus five with anomalous nucleotide sharing. The table comes from immuneACCESS by way of TCRdb, which keeps in-frame sequences with V and J called. Part of the clones is missing from these tables; in studies checked, under half for an unresolved V gene and the rest for unknown reasons. D and trimming come from the DNA, and the V and J calls and clone size come from that table. This sample comprises about 35,000 clones, roughly 78% of them detected only once. The leading ten clones occupy 6% of the sample.

This clone turned up a few times. It has no known antigen specificity. No base quality information exists; no much larger clone differs at one position. The CDR3 starts with the cysteine, ends with the phenylalanine, and has 15 residues. Only CDR3 DNA remains: 45 bases, in frame from the first base. Compared with germline, V lacks 0 bases and J lacks 10 bases; bases without a gene match: 6. The CDR1 and CDR2 encoded by the germline V gene are SGHTS and YDEGEE. Sequencing was performed on PBMCs. This receptor was identified in a male donor in good health and CMV-seronegative. The chain is encoded by TRBV5-8 joined to TRBJ2-2, and 10 junctional nucleotides match TRBD2. The CDR3 protein: CASSLVLAGVEELFF. At the DNA level, the sequence is TGTGCCAGCAGCTTGGTTCTAGCGGGGGTGGAGGAGCTGTTTTTT.